This paragraph covers one T cell receptor (beta chain) sequence. Its antigen remains undetermined. Per-base quality was not reported, and no clone a single base away is much larger than it. Receptors were amplified or captured by PCR. The listed sequencing device is Illumina HiSeq 2500. To reduce PCR and sequencing biases, unique molecular identifiers were built into the TCR beta cDNA libraries. About 0.5 million cDNA molecules were obtained for every 1 to 10 million input T cells, so each molecule roughly corresponded to one T cell. Patient libraries were prepared and sequenced with the same protocol used for the earlier healthy control dataset. Samples belonging to the same batch were prepared together, multiplexed and sequenced on a shared HiSeq lane. On the authors' methods: Raw barcoded reads were processed with MIGEC, discarding single-read molecular identifier groups before consensus assembly and CDR3 extraction. VDJtools was used for post-analysis of the clonotype tables, and diversity was normalized by down-sampling every dataset to the size of the smallest sample. Repertoire overlap clustering matched CDR3 amino acid but not nucleotide sequences to correct batch-related cross-sample contamination. TCRdb passed the public sequencing reads through fastp at Q25 and MiXCR, retaining productive beta sequences. Every CDR3 protein is listed once, alongside the most common genes and DNA of its rows. TCRdb's processing, not the authors' own work, is the source of the V and J calls. The sample table records 700,000 to 800,000 distinct CDR3 sequences; approximately 30% of these occur just once. The ten largest clones add up to more than 0.45% of the sample.

TCR beta repertoires were profiled from peripheral blood of approximately 13 young patients with multiple sclerosis to demonstrate the VDJtools post-analysis software. The patients with multiple sclerosis were children and adolescents between about 6 and 15 years of age. The sample originates from a study of post-analysis software for immune sequencing data (dated by TCRdb to between 2014 and 2017). Some background on the complete study: Disease courses on record covered relapsing-remitting, secondary progressive and progressive-relapsing multiple sclerosis, though some patients had no subtype annotation. A subset of samples was prepared in parallel using single-end sample barcoding, then pooled and co-amplified after Illumina adapter ligation. The patient repertoires were set against eleven to twelve previously published healthy control repertoires from donors whose ages ranged from roughly 6 to 26 years.

Inclusive of the bounding cysteine and phenylalanine, the CDR3 is 14 residues long. The retained sequence is limited to the CDR3, 42 bases, with the frame set at the first base. V is clipped by 5 bases and J by 7 bases, and the sequence between their germline boundaries is 18 bases long. The germline V gene (reference sequence) yields LNHNV for CDR1 and YYDKDF for CDR2. Study-level results and caveats: The multiple sclerosis patient group was slightly younger than the control group. Multiple sclerosis patients had significantly lower normalized Chao1 diversity than controls, a result that suggests substantial peripheral T-cell clonal expansion. Roughly 5 TRBV segments, including TRBV5-6, TRBV5-1 and TRBV20-1, were significantly more frequent in patients than controls. Strong co-clustering of samples prepared in the same batch was shown by direct clustering with F measure, prompting a batch-effect correction.

The origin of this receptor is a girl under 18 with multiple sclerosis. In this chain, TRBV15 is recombined with TRBJ2-7; the D gene is perhaps TRBD1, from 5 matching bases. The source material was blood. The CDR3 corresponds to CATSPGQLYNEQYF. The DNA sequence reads TGTGCCACCAGCCCCGGACAACTCTACAATGAGCAGTACTTC.